The present T cell receptor beta chain was sequenced within a study of blood T cell repertoires in COVID-19. Method: immunoSEQ multiplex PCR; TCRdb's copy keeps in-frame clones and lacks some. The table shows about 110,000 clones, with over 65% occurring only once. Unmatched junction bases numbered 2, after V lost 6 bases and J lost 4 bases. This CDR3 spans 13 amino acids. Per germline, CDR1 SNHLY and CDR2 FYNNEI. The sequencing sample was made of peripheral blood. This chain uses TRBV2 with TRBJ2-5; 10 bases line up with TRBD2. The receptor comes from a woman between 40 and 50 years old with acute or convalescent COVID-19. DNA of the CDR3: TGTGCCAGCAGGATAGCGGGGGGAGAGACCCAGTACTTC. Protein product: CASRIAGGETQYF. Looking up the rest from reference TRBV2 and TRBJ2-5 gives the full variable domain: EPEVTQTPSHQVTQMGQEVILRCVPISNHLYFYWYRQILGQKVEFLVSFYNNEISEKSEIFDDQFSVERPDGSNFTLKIRSTKLEDSAMYFCASRIAGGETQYFGPGTRLLVL.